A selection of T cell receptor beta chains follows, all from one sample in a study of T cell responses to AZD1222 COVID-19 vaccine. Method: immunoSEQ multiplex PCR; TCRdb's copy keeps in-frame clones and lacks some. The table shows about 140,000 clones, with 92% occurring only once. The material was peripheral blood, obtained on day 0 of AZD1222 vaccination. All receptors come from an adult in good health. Each CDR3 is given with its conserved first and last residue. A D gene is named only where the DNA matches it firmly. Not all rows give a size; the values are once, few, many and, for expanded clones, a class.

d_call clone_size j_call v_call cdr3_aa cdr3_nt
TRBD2 . TRBJ2-3 TRBV4-3 CASSQDFLAGGPSSSTDTQYF TGCGCCAGCAGCCAAGATTTCCTAGCGGGAGGGCCCTCTTCGAGCACAGATACGCAGTATTTT
. once TRBJ2-5 TRBV4-1 CASSQPIVEEKTQYF TGCGCCAGCAGCCAGCCCATAGTAGAAGAGAAGACCCAGTACTTC
. . TRBJ1-6 TRBV5-1 CASSPQAGSLNSPLHF TGCGCCAGCAGCCCCCAAGCAGGCTCTCTAAATTCACCCCTCCACTTT
. . TRBJ2-3 TRBV19 CASSEVPDTQYF TGTGCCAGTAGCGAAGTACCAGATACGCAGTATTTT
TRBD2 . TRBJ2-1 TRBV2 CASRPRREGYNEQFF TGTGCCAGCAGGCCAAGGCGGGAGGGGTACAATGAGCAGTTCTTC
. . TRBJ1-4 TRBV12-5 CASGLGGQGEKLFF TGTGCTAGTGGTCTCGGGGGCCAGGGTGAAAAACTGTTTTTT
. . TRBJ1-4 TRBV5-4 CASSLWGAQAKLFF TGTGCCAGCAGCTTGTGGGGGGCGCAGGCAAAACTGTTTTTT
. . TRBJ2-1 TRBV5-1 CASSLGDSSYNEQFF TGCGCCAGCAGCTTGGGGGACTCCTCCTACAATGAGCAGTTCTTC
. . TRBJ1-5 TRBV2 CASSEGGLGNQPQHF TGTGCCAGCAGTGAGGGGGGCTTGGGCAATCAGCCCCAGCATTTT
. . TRBJ1-1 TRBV29-1 CSVAGQARTEAFF TGCAGCGTTGCAGGCCAGGCGAGAACTGAAGCTTTCTTT
. . TRBJ1-1 TRBV30 CAWSVQVNTEAFF TGTGCCTGGAGTGTACAAGTGAACACTGAAGCTTTCTTT
. . TRBJ2-3 TRBV6-5 CASSSPYTDTQYF TGTGCCAGCAGTTCACCCTACACAGATACGCAGTATTTT
TRBD1 . TRBJ2-5 TRBV2 CASGRDRGLATQYF TGTGCCAGCGGCCGGGACAGGGGCCTGGCGACCCAGTACTTC
TRBD1 . TRBJ1-2 TRBV11-2 CASSPEGQGNYGYTF TGTGCCAGCAGCCCAGAGGGACAGGGGAACTATGGCTACACCTTC
TRBD2 . TRBJ2-7 TRBV28 CASSLMAGVAGEQYF TGTGCCAGCAGTCTTATGGCGGGAGTGGCGGGCGAGCAGTACTTC
. . TRBJ2-1 TRBV7-9 CASSSDHPRPGYNEQFF TGTGCCAGCAGCTCCGACCACCCGAGACCCGGCTACAATGAGCAGTTCTTC
TRBD2 . TRBJ2-5 TRBV10-3 CAISEGREGLGETQYF TGTGCCATCAGTGAAGGTCGGGAGGGCCTGGGGGAGACCCAGTACTTC
TRBD2 . TRBJ2-3 TRBV13 CASSLTSGRVDTQYF TGTGCCAGCAGCTTAACCAGCGGGAGAGTGGATACGCAGTATTTT
TRBD1 . TRBJ1-1 TRBV18 CASSQGGLVWDRGRRTEAFF TGTGCCAGCTCACAAGGCGGGCTTGTATGGGACAGGGGGCGACGGACTGAAGCTTTCTTT
. . TRBJ1-4 TRBV3-1/TRBV3-2 CASSRDLNEKLFF TGTGCCAGCAGCCGTGACTTAAATGAAAAACTGTTTTTT
. . TRBJ2-3 TRBV27 CASKTASTDTQYF TGTGCCAGCAAGACAGCTAGCACAGATACGCAGTATTTT
TRBD2 . TRBJ2-5 TRBV5-1 CASRTSGSVETQYF TGCGCCAGCAGAACTAGCGGGAGTGTGGAGACCCAGTACTTC
. . TRBJ2-6 TRBV27 CASSTRRSGANVLTF TGTGCCAGCAGTACGAGGAGATCTGGGGCCAACGTCCTGACTTTC
. . TRBJ2-1 TRBV11-2 CASSFPMRSHEQFF TGTGCCAGCAGCTTTCCAATGAGGAGCCATGAGCAGTTCTTC
. once TRBJ2-5 TRBV7-6 CASSSSESETQYF TGTGCCAGCAGCTCCAGCGAGTCTGAGACCCAGTACTTC
TRBD1 once TRBJ2-7 TRBV10-3 CAISDGQGYEQYF TGTGCCATCAGTGACGGACAGGGCTACGAGCAGTACTTC
TRBD2 . TRBJ2-1 TRBV6-6 CASSTPGLAGGNEQFF TGTGCCAGCAGTACTCCGGGACTAGCGGGAGGGAATGAGCAGTTCTTC
. once TRBJ1-1 TRBV12-2 CASRLVDPTEAFF TGTGCAAGTCGCTTAGTAGATCCCACTGAAGCTTTCTTT
. . TRBJ1-1 TRBV7-6 CASSLSPGRPEAFF TGTGCCAGCAGCTTAAGTCCGGGGAGGCCTGAAGCTTTCTTT
TRBD2 . TRBJ2-3 TRBV4-2 CASSQVGEGSDTQYF TGTGCCAGCAGCCAGGTGGGGGAGGGATCAGATACGCAGTATTTT
. . TRBJ1-5 TRBV19 CASSPATGSNQPQHF TGTGCCAGTAGTCCGGCAACAGGGAGCAATCAGCCCCAGCATTTT
TRBD1 once TRBJ1-2 TRBV23-1 CASSPRQGVGYGYTF TGCGCCAGCAGCCCACGACAGGGGGTGGGCTATGGCTACACCTTC
. . TRBJ1-2 TRBV5-1 CASSLGTEDGYTF TGCGCCAGCAGCTTGGGGACAGAGGATGGCTACACCTTC
TRBD1 . TRBJ2-5 TRBV19 CASSAQTGPGETQYF TGTGCCAGTAGTGCCCAGACAGGGCCTGGGGAGACCCAGTACTTC
TRBD2 once TRBJ2-7 TRBV6-5 CASSYSGAGGPREQYF TGTGCCAGCAGTTACTCGGGAGCGGGAGGGCCGAGGGAGCAGTACTTC
. . TRBJ1-2 TRBV7-8 CASSKEGNYGYTF TGTGCCAGCTCGAAAGAGGGGAACTATGGCTACACCTTC
. once TRBJ2-1 TRBV6-6 CASSYRLSGEQFF TGTGCCAGCAGTTACCGACTGTCAGGTGAGCAGTTCTTC
TRBD1 few TRBJ1-4 TRBV29-1 CSAQGATEKLFF TGCAGCGCCCAGGGGGCAACTGAAAAACTGTTTTTT
. . TRBJ2-1 TRBV5-1 CASSEHGGNEQFF TGCGCCAGCAGCGAGCACGGGGGAAATGAGCAGTTCTTC
. once TRBJ1-5 TRBV5-1 CASSLRPAMGRSNQPQHF TGCGCCAGCAGCTTGCGCCCCGCCATGGGACGGAGCAATCAGCCCCAGCATTTT
. . TRBJ2-1 TRBV7-4 CASSLVRWAGYNEQFF TGTGCCAGCAGCTTAGTGAGGTGGGCGGGGTACAATGAGCAGTTCTTC
. . TRBJ2-1 TRBV30 CAWSGPRDGGQFF TGTGCCTGGAGTGGGCCGAGGGACGGGGGGCAGTTCTTC
. . TRBJ2-3 TRBV25-1 CASSRALATDTQYF TGTGCCAGCAGTCGGGCACTTGCCACAGATACGCAGTATTTT
. . TRBJ2-1 TRBV3-1/TRBV3-2 CASSQVAGPYNEQFF TGTGCCAGCAGCCAAGTCGCGGGACCCTACAATGAGCAGTTCTTC
. . TRBJ1-2 TRBV2 CASNTGLAAVGYTF TGTGCCAGTAATACAGGGCTAGCTGCGGTTGGCTACACCTTC
TRBD2 . TRBJ2-1 TRBV10-3 CAIRRTSDEQFF TGTGCCATCAGAAGGACTAGCGATGAGCAGTTCTTC
TRBD2 . TRBJ2-7 TRBV11-2 CASSSPSGRSYEQYF TGTGCCAGCAGCTCTCCTAGCGGGAGGTCCTACGAGCAGTACTTC
TRBD1 . TRBJ2-7 TRBV4-3 CASSQDATYRGPSYEQYF TGCGCCAGCAGCCAAGATGCGACTTACAGGGGACCCTCTTACGAGCAGTACTTC
. . TRBJ1-2 TRBV6-5 CASFGDYGYTF TGTGCCAGCTTTGGGGACTATGGCTACACCTTC
. . TRBJ2-1 TRBV6-1 CASSDLASSYNEQFF TGTGCCAGCAGTGATTTAGCGTCCTCCTACAATGAGCAGTTCTTC